One sample yielded the 30 T cell receptor beta chains listed below, sequenced in a study of molecular identifiers for immune sequencing clone quantification. One entry per CDR3 protein, called by TCRdb with MiXCR from the PCR reads. This sample has about 500,000 distinct CDR3 sequences, with about 21% found just once. Sequenced: naive CD8+ T cells from blood, with Jurkat cell RNA spiked in. Subset reported: FACS-sorted CD8+CD4-CCR7+CD45RA+ naive T cells. These receptor sequences come from a human donor in good health. Some libraries in this study had Jurkat cell RNA spiked in.

The chain combines TRBV19 with TRBJ1-5, with D maybe TRBD1 (5 bases). The CDR3 contains 14 residues. CDR1 and CDR2 (germline): LNHDA, SQIVND (reference sequence). V was clipped by 8 bases and J by 2 bases, with 13 bases between them. The CDR3: CASLPWGGNQPQHF. CDR3 coding DNA: TGTGCCAGTCTTCCCTGGGGGGGCAATCAGCCCCAGCATTTT.

This clonotype has a count of ten or more. The rearrangement joins TRBV4-3 to TRBJ2-7, with unresolved D. Germline CDR1 LGHNA, CDR2 YSLEER. V was trimmed by 0 bases and J by 4 bases, leaving 10 bases between them. This CDR3 has 14 residues. Written as DNA, the CDR3 is TGCGCCAGCAGCCAAGATGTCAGCTATTACGAGCAGTACTTC. This codes for CASSQDVSYYEQYF.

Only a few counts were recorded for this clonotype. The chain has TRBV7-9 and TRBJ1-5, with a possible D match to TRBD1 (5 bases). Trimming took off 3 bases at V and 3 bases at J, with 9 bases between the two ends. Germline V CDR1 and CDR2: SEHNR, FQNEAQ (reference sequence). This CDR3 is 14 amino acids long. The CDR3 DNA reads as TGTGCCAGCAGCTTTTCAGGGTTCAATCAGCCCCAGCATTTT. Encoded protein: CASSFSGFNQPQHF.

To note about this clonotype: A much larger clone lies one base from this, so it may be a read error. The CDR3 DNA is TGCAGCGTTGATGGCGGGCCAGGAATTAGCTATGGCTACACCTTC. Translation gives CSVDGGPGISYGYTF. The rearrangement joins TRBV29-1 to TRBJ1-2; no clear D gene. V shed 3 bases and J shed 4 bases, with 18 bases lying between them. The CDR3 has 15 residues. From germline, CDR1 is SQVTM and CDR2 ANQGSEA.

V usage is TRBV19 and J usage is TRBJ1-2; D ambiguous. The germline V and J ends were trimmed by 5 bases and 0 bases, with 10 bases remaining between them. Germline V gives CDR1 LNHDA, CDR2 SQIVND (reference sequence). The CDR3 is made up of 14 amino acids. CDR3 sequence (DNA): TGTGCCAGTAGTCGCGACAACTCTAACTATGGCTACACCTTC. This gives the protein CASSRDNSNYGYTF.

For this clonotype: This may arise from a read error, as a much more abundant clone is one base away. The J gene is TRBJ1-2, the V gene TRBV12-3 or TRBV12-4, with D possibly matching TRBD1 (5 bases). V shed 3 bases and J shed 7 bases, with 24 bases lying between them. This CDR3 spans 17 amino acids. CDR3 in amino acids: CASSFLYPWGEAAGYTF. CDR3 sequence (DNA): TGTGCCAGCAGTTTTCTGTATCCATGGGGCGAAGCCGCTGGCTACACCTTC.

This sequence joins TRBV28 and TRBJ2-3; 10 nucleotides match TRBD2. V shed 5 bases, J shed 2 bases, and the junction held 16 bases outside the gene matches. Germline loops: CDR1 MDHEN, CDR2 SYDVKM. The CDR3 has 19 amino acids. CDR3 sequence reads: CASSTGLAEIITYTDTQYF. In DNA form, the CDR3 reads TGTGCCAGCAGTACCGGACTAGCGGAAATAATTACCTACACAGATACGCAGTATTTT.

This rearrangement joins TRBV13 to TRBJ1-6, with 7 bases matching TRBD1. V gave up 2 bases and J gave up 9 bases; unmatched junction bases: 4. Germline values: CDR1 PRHDT, CDR2 FYEKMQ (reference sequence). CDR3 length equals 14 residues. The CDR3: CASSLNRGASPLHF. Written as DNA, the CDR3 is TGTGCCAGCAGCTTAAACAGGGGTGCTTCACCCCTCCACTTT.

Details on this clonotype: This may be a read error, as it is one base from a much larger clone. As the CDR3 is not closed by the conserved phenylalanine or tryptophan, this likely results from a read error. The V gene is TRBV29-1, the J gene TRBJ2-7; tentative D call: TRBD1 (6 bases). CDR3 length: 14 residues. Germline assignment: CDR1 SQVTM and CDR2 ANQGSEA. The V end lost 2 bases, the J end lost 1 base, and 12 bases lay between the germline ends. CDR3 nucleotides: TGCAGCGTTGAATCGACAGGTGCGTCCTACGAGCAGTACTAC. Translating gives CSVESTGASYEQYY.

As regards this clonotype: A much larger clone lies one base from this, so it may be a read error. This chain uses TRBV9 with TRBJ2-7; the D gene is possibly TRBD2 (5 bases). The CDR3 is 14 amino acids. The germline CDR1 and CDR2 sequences are SGDLS and YYNGEE. The germline V and J ends were trimmed by 4 bases and 3 bases, with 14 bases remaining between them. This CDR3 reads CASSTIPGNYEQYF. Written as DNA, the CDR3 is TGTGCCAGCAGCACCATCCCGGGGAACTACGAGCAGTACTTC.

This clonotype was observed many times. The chain employs TRBV12-3 or TRBV12-4 and TRBJ2-7; 10 bases fit TRBD1. This CDR3 is built from 14 residues. J was trimmed by 5 bases and V by 5 bases; bases with no gene match: 6. Here the CDR3 DNA reads TGTGCCAGCAGTCCGTATGGACAGGGGGACGAGCAGTACTTC. Amino acid sequence: CASSPYGQGDEQYF.

The chain has TRBV2 and TRBJ1-1; D unclear. Per germline, CDR1 SNHLY and CDR2 FYNNEI. The CDR3 covers 16 residues. The V end lost 2 bases, the J end lost 1 base, and 14 bases lay between the germline ends. The CDR3 here is CASSEPYGSSNTEAFF. The CDR3 nucleotides read TGTGCCAGCAGTGAACCCTACGGCAGCTCGAACACTGAAGCTTTCTTT.

The chain joins TRBV9 to TRBJ2-7; D call uncertain. Trimming cost V 0 bases and J 3 bases, with 7 bases left between them. Germline V gives CDR1 SGDLS, CDR2 YYNGEE. The CDR3 contains 13 residues. The CDR3 DNA follows: TGTGCCAGCAGCGTAGCGGTAAACTACGAGCAGTACTTC. Its translation is CASSVAVNYEQYF.

The chain has TRBV27 and TRBJ1-2, with 8 bases lining up with TRBD1. This CDR3 is 14 amino acids long. Trimming removed 2 bases from V and 4 bases from J; junction bases left unmatched: 3. Germline-derived CDR1 and CDR2 are MNHEY and SMNVEV (reference sequence). The CDR3 nucleotides read TGTGCCAGCAGTTTAGATACAGGGGGCTATGGCTACACCTTC. Protein sequence: CASSLDTGGYGYTF.

A note on this clonotype: This could be a read error, since a much larger clone is one nucleotide away. The CDR3 DNA sequence: TGTGCCAGCAGTACCAACCCTTGGACGGCCATGAACACTGAAGCTCTCTTT. Protein sequence: CASSTNPWTAMNTEALF. The chain combines TRBV6-2 or TRBV6-3 with TRBJ1-1; unclear D gene. CDR1 is MNHEY and CDR2 is SVGEGT in the germline V gene. There are 17 residues in the CDR3.

This clonotype was found many times. The chain joins TRBV25-1 to TRBJ2-7; tentatively, D is TRBD2 (6 bases). The CDR3 extends over 13 amino acids. Per germline, CDR1 MGHDK and CDR2 SYGVNS. V was clipped by 3 bases and J by 10 bases, with 16 bases between them. CDR3: CASSDPYGGSQYF. The CDR3 coding sequence is TGTGCCAGCAGTGATCCTTACGGAGGGTCTCAGTACTTC.

This clonotype was counted at least ten times. The chain combines TRBV29-1 with TRBJ1-1; D is unclear. This CDR3 region has 12 residues. Germline V gene sequence: CDR1 SQVTM, CDR2 ANQGSEA. With 4 bases removed from V and 2 bases from J, the gap between germline ends came to 8 bases. The CDR3 bases are TGCAGCGTTGTCCCCGGAAACACTGAAGCTTTCTTT. Translating gives CSVVPGNTEAFF.

This clonotype was found a few times. The chain couples TRBV6-2 or TRBV6-3 to TRBJ2-7; no definite D call. This CDR3 is 13 amino acids long. Germline V gene sequence: CDR1 MNHEY, CDR2 SVGEGT. The V gene lost 6 bases and the J gene lost 2 bases, with 11 bases spanning the gap. The CDR3 DNA is TGTGCCAGCAGCGTACGCGAGCCCTACGAGCAGTACTTC. This sequence encodes CASSVREPYEQYF.

This clonotype was detected only once. The genes are TRBV29-1 and TRBJ2-1; D is possibly TRBD1 or TRBD2 (7 bases each). V lost 6 bases and J 8 bases, leaving 11 bases between the germline ends. Germline values: CDR1 SQVTM, CDR2 ANQGSEA. This CDR3 region has 11 residues. The DNA for the CDR3 is TGCAGCGTGGGGAGGGGGCATGAGCAGTTCTTC. It yields the protein CSVGRGHEQFF.

V usage is TRBV29-1 and J usage is TRBJ2-2, with D possibly matching TRBD2 (5 bases). V lost 5 bases and J lost 2, with 9 bases in between. The CDR3 loop spans 13 amino acids. From germline, CDR1 is SQVTM and CDR2 ANQGSEA. The CDR3 bases are TGCAGCGTTCGGGCTAGCAACACCGGGGAGCTGTTTTTT. Its protein is CSVRASNTGELFF.

As concerns this clonotype: The junction and the germline gene differ at one end; a read error may be behind it. This chain links TRBV13 with TRBJ1-6; D gene unclear. The CDR3 has 16 amino acids. Germline values: CDR1 PRHDT, CDR2 FYEKMQ (reference sequence). The CDR3 is CAGSLYGSSYNSPLHF. Written as DNA, the CDR3 is TGTGCCGGCAGCCTATACGGCAGCTCCTATAATTCACCCCTCCACTTT.

The gene calls are TRBV7-9 and TRBJ1-4, with D perhaps TRBD1 (5 bases). V lost 1 base and J lost 8, with 17 bases in between. Germline V CDR1 and CDR2: SEHNR, FQNEAQ (reference sequence). This CDR3 has 16 residues. The chain's CDR3 is CASSLVSPGLREKLFF. Written as DNA, the CDR3 is TGTGCCAGCAGCTTAGTGTCCCCAGGGTTAAGGGAAAAACTGTTTTTT.

This clonotype was seen repeatedly, ten times or more. The chain carries TRBV7-9 and TRBJ2-7; no clear D gene. CDR3 length: 15 amino acids. Germline V gene sequence: CDR1 SEHNR, CDR2 FQNEAQ (reference sequence). V lost 5 bases to trimming and J lost 2 bases, with 16 bases between them. The CDR3 loop is CASSADEDRAYEQYF. Written as DNA, the CDR3 is TGTGCCAGCAGCGCCGACGAGGACCGTGCCTACGAGCAGTACTTC.

This clonotype was picked up many times. This chain links TRBV29-1 with TRBJ2-2; D possibly corresponds to TRBD2 (5 bases). Between the trimmed V and J ends, which lost 8 bases and 7 bases, there was a span of 14 bases. The CDR3 contains 12 residues. From germline, CDR1 is SQVTM and CDR2 ANQGSEA. The CDR3 DNA reads TGCAGCCTCTCTAGCCTGGGCGGGGAGCTGTTTTTT. Amino acids: CSLSSLGGELFF.

The chain uses TRBV7-3 and TRBJ2-2, with TRBD1 matching over 8 bases. The length of the CDR3 is 16 residues. Germline trimming cut 2 bases from V and 4 bases from J; bases unmatched to any gene: 6. The germline V gene has CDR1 SGHTA and CDR2 FQGTGA. The CDR3 here is CASSLVTGVVTGELFF. Here the CDR3 DNA reads TGTGCCAGCAGCTTAGTGACAGGGGTTGTCACCGGGGAGCTGTTTTTT.

This clonotype was counted many times. This chain joins TRBV4-3 and TRBJ2-7; tentative D call: TRBD1 (6 bases). Trimming took 0 bases from V and 0 from J, leaving 9 bases between them. There are 15 residues in the CDR3. Germline values: CDR1 LGHNA, CDR2 YSLEER. The CDR3 loop is CASSQDWDISYEQYF. In nucleotides, the CDR3 is TGCGCCAGCAGCCAAGATTGGGACATCTCCTACGAGCAGTACTTC.

With regard to this clonotype: A much more abundant neighbour one base away suggests this may be a read error. CDR3 protein: CGAATSGRSVTGELFF. CDR3 in DNA: TGCGGTGCCGCCACTAGCGGGAGATCCGTTACCGGGGAGCTGTTTTTT. The chain links TRBV20-1 to TRBJ2-2, with 11 nucleotides matching TRBD2. The CDR3 is 16 amino acids. CDR1 and CDR2 from the germline V gene are DFQATT and SNEGSKA (reference sequence).

About this clonotype: This likely comes from a read error, as the CDR3 has no conserved phenylalanine or tryptophan at its end. The gene calls are TRBV12-3 or TRBV12-4 and TRBJ2-1; D remains unclear. There are 15 residues in the CDR3. Trimming left V 5 bases short and J 3 bases short, with 14 bases between. This chain's CDR3 is CASSRFGADYNEQFL. DNA of the CDR3: TGTGCCAGCAGTCGTTTCGGAGCCGACTACAATGAGCAGTTCCTC.

The chain couples TRBV4-3 to TRBJ2-3; 10 nucleotides agree with TRBD1. The CDR3 covers 15 residues. The V segment lost 3 bases and the J segment 7 bases; nucleotides outside the gene matches: 7. Germline assignment: CDR1 LGHNA and CDR2 YSLEER. CDR3 region: CASSQGTGAENTQYF. CDR3 bases: TGCGCCAGCAGCCAGGGGACAGGGGCAGAAAATACGCAGTATTTT.

This clonotype was observed many times. The chain employs TRBV20-1 and TRBJ2-7, with D unresolved. The CDR3 is 15 amino acids. Germline CDR1 is DFQATT and CDR2 is SNEGSKA (reference sequence). Trimming cost V 6 bases and J 0 bases, with 18 bases left between them. The CDR3 sequence: CSAATGRPISYEQYF. For the CDR3, the DNA is TGCAGTGCCGCCACTGGACGCCCGATCTCCTACGAGCAGTACTTC.